The 27 T cell receptor beta chains below were found in one sample sequenced in a study of tumor and adjacent non-tumor tissue in lung cancer (dated by TCRdb to 2016 to 2018). The method was multiplex PCR. The sequencer was an Illumina HiSeq 2500. TCRbeta libraries were constructed through three rounds of nested PCR with primers (Table S4) according to protocols adapted from ARM-PCR. Starting from the raw public reads, TCRdb applied fastp trimming at Q25, assembled clones with MiXCR and retained in-frame beta chains. Rows merge per CDR3 protein into single entries with the most common DNA and genes. A total of approximately 120,000 distinct CDR3 sequences appear in this sample, over 55% of them only once. Clones ranked in the top ten supply around a fifth of the sample. RNA was isolated from bulk, unsorted tissue, and RNA quality was assessed with a NanoDrop ND-1000 and an Agilent 2100. The normal lung samples consisted of distant non-tumor tissue collected more than 3 cm from the tumor edge.

Sequencing was done on a sample of distant non-tumor lung tissue. These TCRs come from a man in his fifties or sixties with non-small cell lung cancer.

On this clonotype itself: Mismatch with germline at one junction end may stem from a read error. This chain joins TRBV6-6 and TRBJ2-6; either TRBD1 or TRBD2 may fit D (5 bases each). The CDR3 sequence is 17 residues long. Per germline, CDR1 MNHNY and CDR2 SVGAGI (reference sequence). CDR3 coding DNA: TGTGCCAGCAGCTCTTCCGGGACGGAGAGAGGGGTCAACGTACTGACTTTC. Translating it yields CASSSSGTERGVNVLTF.

Details on this clonotype: The junction and the germline gene differ at one end; a read error may be behind it. The chain links TRBV11-2 to TRBJ2-5; D could derive from TRBD1 or TRBD2 (5 bases each). Germline V gives CDR1 SGHAT, CDR2 FQNNGV. CDR3 length: 14 amino acids. The CDR3 region is CASSSEGAWGTQYF. The CDR3 bases are TGTGCCAGCAGCTCCGAGGGAGCTTGGGGGACCCAGTATTTC.

Of note for this clonotype: At one of its ends the junction is not consistent with the germline gene, which may arise from a read error. The chain has TRBV6-5 and TRBJ2-1; possible D gene TRBD1, 7 bases. The CDR3 consists of 15 residues. Germline V gives CDR1 MNHEY, CDR2 SVGAGI. The CDR3 loop reads CASSWRDRGPNEHFF. In DNA form, the CDR3 reads TGTGCAAGCAGTTGGCGGGACAGAGGACCTAATGAGCACTTCTTC.

CDR3 coding DNA: TGTGCCAGCAGCTTCGATGGGAGTTACTACGAGCAGTACTTC. This codes for CASSFDGSYYEQYF. This chain connects TRBV7-2 to TRBJ2-7, with D possibly TRBD2 on 5 matching bases. In germline, CDR1 is SGHTA, CDR2 FQGNSA. This CDR3 spans 14 amino acids. Trimming stripped 3 bases from V and 3 bases from J, with 12 bases between.

This clonotype showed up just a few times. The junction differs from germline at one of its ends, possibly a read error. This chain joins TRBV12-3 or TRBV12-4 and TRBJ1-1; D remains unclear. The CDR3 length is 12 residues. The CDR3 here is CASSRRNTEASF. The DNA for the CDR3 is TGTGCTAGTAGTAGGAGGAACACTGAAGCTTCCTTT.

This clonotype has only one observation. The junction shows a germline mismatch at one end, possibly a read error. V usage is TRBV11-1 and J usage is TRBJ2-3; D gene unclear. CDR1 is SGHAT and CDR2 is FQDESV in the germline V gene (reference sequence). This CDR3 region has 16 residues. The chain's CDR3 is CASSFSSSSSTDMQYF. The CDR3 DNA reads TGTGCCAGCAGTTTCTCGTCCTCGTCTAGTACAGATATGCAGTATTTT.

This clonotype was seen only a few times. This chain links TRBV28 with TRBJ1-2, with a tentative D call TRBD1 (6 bases). The V gene's germline CDR1 is MDHEN and CDR2 SYDVKM. The V and J ends lost 5 bases and 0 bases respectively, with 19 bases between them. The CDR3 covers 17 residues. CDR3 bases: TGTGCCAGCAGTAGTTTCGGGGGCTCGAGAACTAACTATGGCTACACCTTC. As protein: CASSSFGGSRTNYGYTF.

With regard to this clonotype: The germline gene is not matched at one end of the junction; a read error may be the cause. The genes are TRBV30 and TRBJ2-2; possibly TRBD2 for D (6 bases). The CDR3 extends over 13 amino acids. Germline-derived CDR1 and CDR2 are GTSNPN and SVGIG (reference sequence). CDR3 protein: CAWSVGQGGELSF. CDR3 DNA: TGTGCCTGGAGTGTAGGGCAGGGCGGGGAGCTGTCTTTT. The full variable domain, rest sourced from reference TRBV30 and TRBJ2-2, is SQTIHQWPATLVQPVGSPLSLECTVEGTSNPNLYWYRQAAGRGLQLLFYSVGIGQISSEVPQNLSASRPQDRQFILSSKKLLLSDSGFYLCAWSVGQGGELSFGEGSRLTVL.

V is TRBV9 and J is TRBJ2-1; 8 bases align to TRBD1. J lost 2 bases, V lost 4 bases, and 5 bases had no gene match. Germline values: CDR1 SGDLS, CDR2 YYNGEE. The CDR3 is 15 amino acids. CDR3 in DNA: TGTGCCAGCAGCCGGACAGGGCCGGCCTACAATGAGCAGTTCTTC. It encodes CASSRTGPAYNEQFF. Full variable domain (missing parts from reference TRBV9 and TRBJ2-1): DSGVTQTPKHLITATGQRVTLRCSPRSGDLSVYWYQQSLDQGLQFLIQYYNGEERAKGNILERFSAQQFPDLHSELNLSSLELGDSALYFCASSRTGPAYNEQFFGPGTRLTVL.

Concerning this clonotype itself: This sequence may be a read error, since a much larger clone differs from it by one base. The rearrangement joins TRBV25-1 to TRBJ2-7; 7 bases map to TRBD1. CDR3 length equals 15 residues. CDR1 and CDR2 (germline): MGHDK, SYGVNS. With 5 bases clipped from V and 6 bases from J, the junction kept 13 bases outside the gene matches. The CDR3, as DNA: TGTGCCAGCAGTTCCACGACAGGGCACTCTCTCGAGCAGTACTTC. Translated, it gives CASSSTTGHSLEQYF.

Concerning this clonotype: An end of the junction differs from the germline gene, which may be a read error. Here the CDR3 reads CASSYQGNTEAFF. The CDR3 DNA follows: TGTGCCAGCAGTTATCAGGGGAACACTGAAGCCTTCTTT. This sequence joins TRBV6-5 and TRBJ1-1; tentative D call: TRBD1 (6 bases). The CDR3 length is 13 residues. Germline V gives CDR1 MNHEY, CDR2 SVGAGI.

This clonotype was counted many times. The V and J genes are TRBV12-5 and TRBJ2-1; D gene ambiguous. The CDR3 loop spans 15 amino acids. Trimming pared 3 bases from V and 6 bases from J, leaving 15 bases between. Germline V gene lookup returns CDR1 LGHNT and CDR2 FRNRAP. This CDR3 reads CASGLGQVGRNEQFF. Written as DNA, the CDR3 is TGTGCTAGTGGTTTAGGGCAGGTCGGGCGCAATGAGCAGTTCTTC.

Concerning this clonotype: Relative to the germline gene, one junction end is altered; a read error may explain this. The chain couples TRBV11-2 to TRBJ2-2, with TRBD2 as a possible D gene (5 bases). The germline V gene has CDR1 SGHAT and CDR2 FQNNGV. The CDR3 covers 18 residues. The CDR3 nucleotides read TGTGCCAACAGCTTAGATGGGTTGAGGGAGAGCAGCACAAGGGAGCTGTTTTTT. Translation: CANSLDGLRESSTRELFF.

This chain connects TRBV6-1 to TRBJ1-1; TRBD1 might be the D (6 bases). Germline values: CDR1 MNHNS, CDR2 SASEGT. V was clipped by 6 bases and J by 11 bases, with 19 bases between them. The CDR3 covers 13 residues. CDR3 coding DNA: TGTGCCAGCAGCCGGACAGTGGGATCCGAGGCTTTCTTT. Translation gives CASSRTVGSEAFF.

Many counts were recorded for this clonotype. This may be a read error, as it is one base from a much larger clone. The chain combines TRBV4-2 with TRBJ2-2; D might be TRBD1 (6 bases). The CDR3 runs to 16 residues. Germline CDR1 and CDR2: LGHNA and YNFKEQ. CDR3 sequence (DNA): TGTGCCAACAGCCAAGATCAGGGGTCATACACCGGGGAGCTGTTTTTT. It yields the protein CANSQDQGSYTGELFF.

This clonotype came up a few times. Just one base apart from a much larger clone, this may be a read error. This likely comes from a read error, as the CDR3 has no conserved phenylalanine or tryptophan at its end. V is TRBV5-1 and J is TRBJ1-1; D might be TRBD1 (5 bases). From germline, CDR1 is SGHRS and CDR2 YFSETQ. Trimming cost V 6 bases and J 8 bases, with 11 bases left between them. The CDR3 consists of 11 residues. CDR3 residues: CASTAGYEAFS. DNA of the CDR3: TGCGCCAGCACGGCAGGGTACGAAGCTTTCTCT.

The genes are TRBV5-1 and TRBJ1-2, with TRBD1 matching over 9 bases. After removal of 5 bases from V and 2 bases from J, the junction contained 10 bases not matched to a gene. The CDR3 runs 16 residues. Germline V gene sequence: CDR1 SGHRS, CDR2 YFSETQ. The CDR3 here is CASSFYGQGKNYGYTF. In DNA, the CDR3 is TGCGCCAGCAGTTTTTACGGACAGGGGAAGAACTATGGCTACACCTTC. The whole variable domain, remainder taken from reference TRBV5-1 and TRBJ1-2, is KAGVTQTPRYLIKTRGQQVTLSCSPISGHRSVSWYQQTPGQGLQFLFEYFSETQRNKGNFPGRFSGRQFSNSRSEMNVSTLELGDSALYLCASSFYGQGKNYGYTFGSGTRLTVV.

This clonotype was counted only a few times. The chain employs TRBV28 and TRBJ1-6; D not resolved. CDR3 length: 13 amino acids. CDR1 is MDHEN and CDR2 is SYDVKM in the germline V gene. Trimming stripped 11 bases from V and 6 bases from J, with 14 bases between. The CDR3 sequence is CASRAELNSPLHF. The DNA of the CDR3 is TGTGCCTCCCGAGCGGAGCTTAATTCACCCCTCCACTTT.

This clonotype was seen ten or more times. V gene TRBV12-3 or TRBV12-4 combines with J gene TRBJ1-3; no reliable D call. The CDR3 runs to 15 residues. Trimming took 3 bases from V and 0 from J, leaving 9 bases between them. DNA for the CDR3: TGTGCCAGCAGTTTTGCCGGTCTCTCTGGAAACACCATATATTTT. Translation: CASSFAGLSGNTIYF.

Concerning this clonotype itself: A read error is possible here, since a much larger clone lies one base away. This chain joins TRBV20-1 and TRBJ2-7, with TRBD2 matching 11 bases. This CDR3 is built from 14 residues. CDR1 DFQATT and CDR2 SNEGSKA come from the germline V gene (reference sequence). Trimming removed 6 bases from V and 8 bases from J; junction bases left unmatched: 12. CDR3 sequence reads: CSARPGLAAGQQYF. In DNA, the CDR3 is TGCAGTGCCCGGCCGGGACTAGCGGCAGGACAGCAGTACTTC.

This clonotype was detected ten times or more. The genes are TRBV11-3 and TRBJ1-1; D perhaps matches TRBD1 (5 bases). The V end was cut by 2 bases, the J end by 6 bases, with 25 bases between. Germline CDR1 is SGHNT and CDR2 is YENEEA. The CDR3 totals 18 residues. The CDR3 spells CASSLRDGNHPRRAEAFF. CDR3 in DNA: TGTGCCAGCAGCTTACGGGACGGAAACCACCCTCGCCGCGCTGAAGCTTTCTTT.

The chain is built from TRBV6-5 and TRBJ1-2; D is ambiguous. The CDR3 runs to 13 residues. CDR1 is MNHEY, CDR2 SVGAGI, per germline. The CDR3 region has the DNA TGTTCCTGCAGTTACGGAGTTAACTATGGCTACACCTTC. Its protein is CSCSYGVNYGYTF.

With regard to this clonotype: The junction does not match germline at one end; this may be a read error. In DNA form, the CDR3 reads TGCGCCAGCAGCCTCGGACAGGGTACCGGCAATGAACAGCTCTTC. Protein product: CASSLGQGTGNEQLF. This chain uses TRBV5-1 with TRBJ2-1; 8 positions match TRBD1. CDR1 SGHRS and CDR2 YFSETQ come from the germline V gene. The CDR3 sequence is 15 residues long. Variable domain in full (rest from reference TRBV5-1 and TRBJ2-1): KAGVTQTPRYLIKTRGQQVTLSCSPISGHRSVSWYQQTPGQGLQFLFEYFSETQRNKGNFPGRFSGRQFSNSRSEMNVSTLELGDSALYLCASSLGQGTGNEQLFGPGTRLTVL.

This clonotype was observed at least ten times. This chain connects TRBV6-6 to TRBJ2-7; D is possibly TRBD2 (6 bases). This CDR3 region has 13 residues. In germline, CDR1 is MNHNY, CDR2 SVGAGI (reference sequence). Trimming removed 4 bases from V and 3 bases from J, with 10 bases in between. CDR3 DNA sequence: TGTGCCAGCAGTTTGGGACTGAACTACGAGCAGTACTTC. The encoded protein is CASSLGLNYEQYF.

About this clonotype itself: Its ends do not fully match the called genes, so a read error is possible. The chain is built from TRBV4-3 and TRBJ1-4, with D possibly being TRBD1 (6 bases). The CDR3 has 16 residues. CDR1 LGHNA and CDR2 YSLEER come from the germline V gene. CDR3 residues: CARSQAGTWGNEKLFF. The CDR3 DNA is TGCGCCAGGAGCCAAGCGGGGACATGGGGTAATGAAAAACTGTTTTTT.

The sample holds many counts of this clonotype. An end of the junction does not agree with germline; a read error may underlie this. The J gene is TRBJ2-7, the V gene TRBV5-1; D not certain. This CDR3 region has 11 residues. Germline CDR1 SGHRS, CDR2 YFSETQ. The CDR3 region is CASSSAYEQYF. CDR3 in DNA: TGTGCCAGCAGCTCAGCCTACGAGCAGTACTTC. The full variable domain, in which reference TRBV5-1 and TRBJ2-7 provide the parts outside the CDR3, is KAGVTQTPRYLIKTRGQQVTLSCSPISGHRSVSWYQQTPGQGLQFLFEYFSETQRNKGNFPGRFSGRQFSNSRSEMNVSTLELGDSALYLCASSSAYEQYFGPGTRLTVT.

About this clonotype: Sequence at one end of the junction differs from germline and may be a read error. This chain uses TRBV28 with TRBJ1-6; 8 bases align to TRBD1. CDR3 length equals 14 residues. The germline V gene has CDR1 MDHEN and CDR2 SYDVKM. This chain's CDR3 is CASSSGQVNSPLLF. In DNA form, the CDR3 reads TGTGCCAGCAGTTCGGGACAGGTTAATTCACCCCTCCTCTTT.